One sample yielded the 16 T cell receptor beta chains listed below, sequenced in a study of cytomegalovirus exposure and HLA in healthy donors. Amplification used 60 Vbeta primers and 13 Jbeta primers. Sequenced by immunoSEQ multiplex PCR; TCRdb stores in-frame clones only, minus some. This table holds 75,000 to 100,000 clones, approximately 74% found once. Sequenced material: PBMCs. The source of these receptors is a female donor in good health and CMV-seropositive.

This clone showed up just a few times. The chain carries TRBV6-6 and TRBJ1-1, with D hard to call. The CDR3 has 13 amino acids. V was clipped by 2 bases and J by 5 bases, with 9 bases between them. Germline V gene lookup returns CDR1 MNHNY and CDR2 SVGAGI (reference sequence). CDR3 region: CASSYGGSTEAFF. CDR3 DNA: TGTGCCAGCAGTTACGGAGGGTCAACTGAAGCTTTCTTT.

The chain combines TRBV2 with TRBJ2-7; no definite D call. V lost 9 bases to trimming and J lost 1 base, with 7 bases between them. The CDR3 is made up of 11 amino acids. Germline V gene lookup returns CDR1 SNHLY and CDR2 FYNNEI. The CDR3 spells CARGLSYEQYF. For the CDR3, the DNA is TGTGCCAGGGGCCTTTCCTACGAGCAGTACTTC.

This clone was detected only a few times. The chain joins TRBV5-8 to TRBJ2-6, with 9 bases identical to TRBD1. Germline-derived CDR1 and CDR2 are SGHTS and YDEGEE. The CDR3 consists of 17 residues. V lost 1 base and J lost 4; bases outside the gene matches: 6. CDR3 nucleotide sequence: TGTGCCAGCAGCTTGTCTCCACAGGGGGCAGGGGCCAACGTCCTGACTTTC. Encoded protein: CASSLSPQGAGANVLTF.

The gene calls are TRBV6-4 and TRBJ1-1, with 7 bases identical to TRBD1. Germline V gene data show CDR1 as MRHNA and CDR2 as SNTAGT. Losses at the gene ends were 3 bases for V and 6 bases for J; bases not matched to a gene: 7. CDR3 length: 14 residues. The CDR3 is CASSETGETPEAFF. The CDR3, as DNA: TGTGCCAGCAGTGAAACAGGGGAGACACCTGAAGCTTTCTTT.

The genes are TRBV18 and TRBJ1-3; a possible D gene is TRBD1 (6 bases). The CDR3 loop spans 14 amino acids. CDR1 and CDR2 (germline): KGHSH, LQKENI. Trimming left V 3 bases short and J 0 bases short, with 6 bases between. The CDR3 DNA reads as TGTGCCAGCTCACCGGACAGCTCTGGAAACACCATATATTTT. It yields the protein CASSPDSSGNTIYF.

The rearrangement uses TRBV5-4 and TRBJ2-3, with 8 positions matching TRBD1. CDR1 is SGHNT and CDR2 is YYREEE in the germline V gene (reference sequence). The junction had 13 bases not matched to a gene; V was cut back by 0 bases and J by 4 bases. The CDR3 length is 18 residues. CDR3 nucleotides: TGTGCCAGCAGCTTGGGGGGAAACCACAGGGGGTTAGCAGATACGCAGTATTTT. Protein product: CASSLGGNHRGLADTQYF.

Here the CDR3 reads CASSEGQVTDTQYF. The DNA for the CDR3 is TGTGCCAGCAGTGAGGGACAGGTGACAGATACGCAGTATTTT. This chain joins TRBV2 and TRBJ2-3; 8 bases line up with TRBD1. The length of the CDR3 is 14 residues. CDR1 and CDR2 from the germline V gene are SNHLY and FYNNEI. J lost 3 bases, V lost 3 bases, and 2 bases had no gene match. The whole variable domain, remainder taken from reference TRBV2 and TRBJ2-3, is EPEVTQTPSHQVTQMGQEVILRCVPISNHLYFYWYRQILGQKVEFLVSFYNNEISEKSEIFDDQFSVERPDGSNFTLKIRSTKLEDSAMYFCASSEGQVTDTQYFGPGTRLTVL.

J is TRBJ2-7 and V is TRBV7-2; 13 nucleotides align to TRBD2. V shed 6 bases, J shed 4 bases, and the junction held 3 bases outside the gene matches. The CDR3 runs to 14 residues. Germline V gives CDR1 SGHTA, CDR2 FQGNSA. The CDR3 spells CASSGTSGTYEQYF. The CDR3 DNA reads TGTGCCAGCAGTGGGACTAGCGGGACATACGAGCAGTACTTC.

The chain links TRBV20-1 to TRBJ2-7; TRBD1 might be the D (5 bases). The germline V gene encodes CDR1 DFQATT and CDR2 SNEGSKA (reference sequence). The V end was cut by 6 bases, the J end by 9 bases, with 12 bases between. The CDR3 covers 10 residues. The chain's CDR3 is CSAIKGRQYF. In DNA, the CDR3 is TGCAGTGCCATTAAGGGGCGGCAGTACTTC.

The chain uses TRBV20-1 and TRBJ2-3; no definite D call. V was clipped by 3 bases and J by 6 bases, with 7 bases between them. The CDR3 runs to 11 residues. Germline loops: CDR1 DFQATT, CDR2 SNEGSKA (reference sequence). The CDR3 DNA sequence: TGCAGTGCTAGGGCCATGGATACGCAGTATTTT. Translated, it gives CSARAMDTQYF.

CDR3 sequence: CAWSSSANTEAFF. The CDR3 DNA follows: TGTGCCTGGAGTTCCAGTGCGAACACTGAAGCTTTCTTT. The chain joins TRBV30 to TRBJ1-1, with D unclear. Deletions cut 2 bases from V and 1 base from J, with 8 bases between. CDR3 length equals 13 residues. Germline V gives CDR1 GTSNPN, CDR2 SVGIG (reference sequence).

The chain links TRBV28 to TRBJ2-6, with D possibly being TRBD1 (6 bases). CDR3 length: 13 amino acids. CDR1 is MDHEN and CDR2 is SYDVKM in the germline V gene. Between the trimmed V and J ends, which lost 6 bases and 7 bases, there was a span of 10 bases. The CDR3 nucleotides read TGTGCCAGCAGACAGGGTGGAGCCAACGTCCTGACTTTC. Protein product: CASRQGGANVLTF. Combining the CDR3 with reference TRBV28 and TRBJ2-6 gives the whole variable domain DVKVTQSSRYLVKRTGEKVFLECVQDMDHENMFWYRQDPGLGLRLIYFSYDVKMKEKGDIPEGYSVSREKKERFSLILESASTNQTSMYLCASRQGGANVLTFGAGSRLTVL.

The CDR3 sequence: CAWRVGWRESYEQYF. In nucleotides, the CDR3 is TGTGCCTGGAGGGTTGGATGGCGGGAGAGCTACGAGCAGTACTTC. V usage is TRBV30 and J usage is TRBJ2-7; 7 bases map to TRBD2. The V and J ends lost 3 bases and 3 bases, in that order; junction bases with no gene match: 11. This CDR3 has 15 residues. Germline V gives CDR1 GTSNPN, CDR2 SVGIG (reference sequence).

The rearrangement links TRBV9 to TRBJ2-7; maybe TRBD1 (6 bases). CDR3 length equals 14 residues. The germline V gene has CDR1 SGDLS and CDR2 YYNGEE. Trimming left V 2 bases short and J 3 bases short, with 12 bases between. The DNA of the CDR3 is TGTGCCAGCAGCGTTGGACAGAAGAACTACGAGCAGTACTTC. Protein product: CASSVGQKNYEQYF.

The rearrangement joins TRBV7-2 to TRBJ2-7; D might be TRBD2 (6 bases). CDR1 is SGHTA and CDR2 is FQGNSA in the germline V gene. The V end was cut by 1 base, the J end by 2 bases, with 9 bases between. The CDR3 extends over 14 amino acids. DNA of the CDR3: TGTGCCAGCAGCTTAGGGGGGGAGCCCTACGAGCAGTACTTC. This sequence encodes CASSLGGEPYEQYF.

This clone has a handful of counts. The chain employs TRBV6-1 and TRBJ2-7, with 7 bases that match TRBD1. V gave up 9 bases and J gave up 5 bases; unmatched junction bases: 13. The CDR3 covers 14 residues. Germline CDR1 MNHNS, CDR2 SASEGT. CDR3 in amino acids: CASKGDSPPDEQYF. The CDR3, as DNA: TGTGCCAGTAAAGGGGACAGTCCACCGGACGAGCAGTACTTC.